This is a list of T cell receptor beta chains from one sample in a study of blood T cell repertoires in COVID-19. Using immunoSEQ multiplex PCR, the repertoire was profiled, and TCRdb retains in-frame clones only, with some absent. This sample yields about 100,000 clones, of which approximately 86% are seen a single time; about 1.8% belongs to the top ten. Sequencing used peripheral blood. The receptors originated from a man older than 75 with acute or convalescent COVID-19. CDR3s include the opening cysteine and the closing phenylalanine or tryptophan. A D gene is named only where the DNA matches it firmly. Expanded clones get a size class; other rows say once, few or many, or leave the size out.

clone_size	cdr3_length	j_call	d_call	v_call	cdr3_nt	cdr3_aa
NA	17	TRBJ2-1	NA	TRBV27	TGTGCCAGCAGTTTACCTCGACAGGGACTGCGCTACAATGAGCAGTTCTTC	CASSLPRQGLRYNEQFF
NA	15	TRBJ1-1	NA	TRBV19	TGTGCCAGTAGTTACCTCCCGTCGAGGAACACTGAAGCTTTCTTT	CASSYLPSRNTEAFF
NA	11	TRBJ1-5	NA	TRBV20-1	TGCAGTGCCAGGGGCGGGCAGCCCCAGCATTTT	CSARGGQPQHF
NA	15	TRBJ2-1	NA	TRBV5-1	TGCGCCAGCAGCTTGGAAGGGGCCCCCTACAATGAGCAGTTCTTC	CASSLEGAPYNEQFF
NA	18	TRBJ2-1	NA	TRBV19	TGTGCCAGTAGTATCGGGTTCAAGCAGTCTTCGCCCTACAATGAGCAGTTCTTC	CASSIGFKQSSPYNEQFF
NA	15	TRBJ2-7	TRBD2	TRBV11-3	TGTGCCAGCAGCAGGACTAGCGGGGCGTTCGACGAGCAGTACTTC	CASSRTSGAFDEQYF
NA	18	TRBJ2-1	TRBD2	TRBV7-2	TGTGCCAGCAGCTTACAAGCGGGAGGGCCGTTCGCCTACAATGAGCAGTTCTTC	CASSLQAGGPFAYNEQFF
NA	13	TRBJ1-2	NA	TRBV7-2	TGTGCCAGCAGCGCGGCCGGTAACTATGGCTACACCTTC	CASSAAGNYGYTF
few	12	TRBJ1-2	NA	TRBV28	TGTGCCAGCAGTTTTTGGCCTTATGGCTACACCTTC	CASSFWPYGYTF
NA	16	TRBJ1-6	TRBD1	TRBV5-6	TGTGCCAGCAGCCGGGACGTCGGGACAGCTAATTCACCCCTCCACTTT	CASSRDVGTANSPLHF
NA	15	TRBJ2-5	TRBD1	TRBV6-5	TGTGCCAGCAGTACCACAGGGGGCGAGGTTGAGACCCAGTACTTC	CASSTTGGEVETQYF